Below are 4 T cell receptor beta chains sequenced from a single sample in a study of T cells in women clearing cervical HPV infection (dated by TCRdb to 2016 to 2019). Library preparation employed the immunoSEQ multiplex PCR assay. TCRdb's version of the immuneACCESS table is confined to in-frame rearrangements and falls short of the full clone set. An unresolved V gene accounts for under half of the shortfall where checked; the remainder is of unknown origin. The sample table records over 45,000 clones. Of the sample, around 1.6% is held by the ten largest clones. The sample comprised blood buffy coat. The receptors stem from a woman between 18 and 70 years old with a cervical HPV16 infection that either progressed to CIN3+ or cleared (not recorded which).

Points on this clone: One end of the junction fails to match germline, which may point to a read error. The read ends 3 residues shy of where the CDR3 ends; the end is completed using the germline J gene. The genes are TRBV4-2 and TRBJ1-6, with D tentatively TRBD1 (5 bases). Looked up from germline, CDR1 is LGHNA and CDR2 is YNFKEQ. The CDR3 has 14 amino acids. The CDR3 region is CASSLSGGGSPLHF. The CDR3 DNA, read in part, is TGCGCCAGCAGCCTTTCCGGCGGGGGATCACCC.

CDR3 protein: CASSPRQDGYTF. The sequenced part of the CDR3 DNA is TGTGCCAGCAGCCCGCGACAGGATGGC. V and J are TRBV7-7 and TRBJ1-2, with D maybe TRBD1 (6 bases). The read ends 3 residues before the CDR3 terminus; that terminus is restored from the germline J gene. Trimming shortened V by 5 bases and J by 6 bases, and 10 bases separated the two germline ends. This CDR3 is built from 12 residues. From germline, CDR1 is SSHAT and CDR2 FNYEAQ (reference sequence).

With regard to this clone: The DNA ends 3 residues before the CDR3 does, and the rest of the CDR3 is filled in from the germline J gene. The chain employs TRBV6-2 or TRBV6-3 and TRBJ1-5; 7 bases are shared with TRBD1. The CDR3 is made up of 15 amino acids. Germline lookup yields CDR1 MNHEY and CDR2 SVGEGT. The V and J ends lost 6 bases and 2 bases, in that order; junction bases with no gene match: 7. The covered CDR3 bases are TGTGCCAGCAGACCCGACAGGGTTGGCAATCAGCCC. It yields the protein CASRPDRVGNQP. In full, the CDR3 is CASRPDRVGNQPQHF.

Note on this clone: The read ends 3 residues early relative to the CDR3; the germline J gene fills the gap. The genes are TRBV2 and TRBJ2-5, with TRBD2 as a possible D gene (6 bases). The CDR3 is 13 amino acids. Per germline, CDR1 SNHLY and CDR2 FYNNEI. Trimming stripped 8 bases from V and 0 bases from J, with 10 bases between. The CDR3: CASRRDYQETQYF. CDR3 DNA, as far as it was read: TGTGCCAGCCGCCGGGACTACCAAGAGACC.